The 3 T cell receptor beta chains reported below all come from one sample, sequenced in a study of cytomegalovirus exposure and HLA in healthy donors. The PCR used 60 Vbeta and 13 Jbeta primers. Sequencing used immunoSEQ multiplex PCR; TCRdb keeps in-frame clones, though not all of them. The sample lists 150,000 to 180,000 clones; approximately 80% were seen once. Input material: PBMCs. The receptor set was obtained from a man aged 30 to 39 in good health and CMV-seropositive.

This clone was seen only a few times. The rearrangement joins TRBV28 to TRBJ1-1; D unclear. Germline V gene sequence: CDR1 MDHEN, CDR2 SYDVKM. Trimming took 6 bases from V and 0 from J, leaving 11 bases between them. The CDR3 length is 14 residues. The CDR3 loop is CASRPLRLNTEAFF. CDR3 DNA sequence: TGTGCCAGCAGACCCCTCAGGTTGAACACTGAAGCTTTCTTT.

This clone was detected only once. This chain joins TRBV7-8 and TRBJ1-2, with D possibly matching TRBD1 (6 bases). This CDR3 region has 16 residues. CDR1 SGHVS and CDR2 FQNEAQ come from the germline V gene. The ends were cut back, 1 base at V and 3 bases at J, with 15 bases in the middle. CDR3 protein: CASSLVGGAGDYGYTF. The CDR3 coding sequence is TGTGCCAGCAGCTTAGTGGGGGGGGCAGGTGACTATGGCTACACCTTC.

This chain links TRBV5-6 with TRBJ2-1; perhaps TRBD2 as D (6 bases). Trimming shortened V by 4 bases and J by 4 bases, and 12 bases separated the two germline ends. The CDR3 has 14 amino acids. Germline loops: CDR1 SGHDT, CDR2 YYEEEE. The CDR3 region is CASSGGLTYNEQFF. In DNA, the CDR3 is TGTGCCAGCAGCGGGGGACTCACTTACAATGAGCAGTTCTTC.